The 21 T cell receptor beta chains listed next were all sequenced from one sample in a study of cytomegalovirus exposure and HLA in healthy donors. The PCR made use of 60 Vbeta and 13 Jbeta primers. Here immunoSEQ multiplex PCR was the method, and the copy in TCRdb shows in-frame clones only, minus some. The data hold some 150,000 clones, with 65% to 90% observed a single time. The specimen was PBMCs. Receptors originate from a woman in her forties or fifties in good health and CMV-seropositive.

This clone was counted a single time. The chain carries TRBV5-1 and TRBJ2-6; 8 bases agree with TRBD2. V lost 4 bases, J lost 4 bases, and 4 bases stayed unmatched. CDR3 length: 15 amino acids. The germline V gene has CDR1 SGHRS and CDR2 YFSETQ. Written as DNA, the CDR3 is TGCGCCAGCAGCCCGGCGGGGGGAGGGGCCAACGTCCTGACTTTC. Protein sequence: CASSPAGGGANVLTF.

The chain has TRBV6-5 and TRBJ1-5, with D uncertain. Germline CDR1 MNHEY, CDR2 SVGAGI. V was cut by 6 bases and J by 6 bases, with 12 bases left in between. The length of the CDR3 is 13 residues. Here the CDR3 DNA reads TGTGCCAGCAGCCTATTCGCCGGTCAGCCCCAGCATTTT. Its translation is CASSLFAGQPQHF.

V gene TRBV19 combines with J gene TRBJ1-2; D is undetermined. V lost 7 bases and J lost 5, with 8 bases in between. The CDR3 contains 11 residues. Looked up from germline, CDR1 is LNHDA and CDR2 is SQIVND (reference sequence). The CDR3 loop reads CASNAGYGYTF. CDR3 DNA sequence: TGTGCCAGTAATGCGGGATATGGCTACACCTTC.

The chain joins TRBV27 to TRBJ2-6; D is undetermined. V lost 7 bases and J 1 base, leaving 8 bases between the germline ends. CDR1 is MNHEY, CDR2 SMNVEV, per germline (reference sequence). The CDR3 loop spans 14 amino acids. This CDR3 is CASTRQSGANVLTF. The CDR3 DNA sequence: TGTGCCAGCACCCGACAATCTGGGGCCAACGTCCTGACTTTC.

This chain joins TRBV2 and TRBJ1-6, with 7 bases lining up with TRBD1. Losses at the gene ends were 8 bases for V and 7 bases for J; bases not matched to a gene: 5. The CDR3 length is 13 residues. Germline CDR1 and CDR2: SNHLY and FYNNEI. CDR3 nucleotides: TGTGCCAGCCAAACAGGGGTCAATTCACCCCTCCACTTT. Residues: CASQTGVNSPLHF.

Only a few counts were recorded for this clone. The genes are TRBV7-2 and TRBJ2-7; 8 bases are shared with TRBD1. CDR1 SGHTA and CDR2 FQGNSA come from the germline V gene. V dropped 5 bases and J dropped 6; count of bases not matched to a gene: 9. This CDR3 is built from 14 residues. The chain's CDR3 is CASSKGTGLVEQYF. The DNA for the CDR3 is TGTGCCAGCAGCAAGGGGACAGGATTAGTCGAGCAGTACTTC.

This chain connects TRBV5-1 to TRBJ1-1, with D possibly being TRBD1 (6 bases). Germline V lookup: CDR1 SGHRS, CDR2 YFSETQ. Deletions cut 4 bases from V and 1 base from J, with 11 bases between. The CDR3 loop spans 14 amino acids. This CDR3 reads CASSRTEKNTEAFF. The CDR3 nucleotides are TGCGCCAGCAGCAGGACAGAGAAGAACACTGAAGCTTTCTTT.

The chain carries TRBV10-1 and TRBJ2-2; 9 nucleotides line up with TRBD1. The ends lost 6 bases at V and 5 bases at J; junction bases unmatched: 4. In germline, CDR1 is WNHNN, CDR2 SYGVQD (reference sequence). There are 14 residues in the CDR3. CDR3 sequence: CASRRDRVTGELFF. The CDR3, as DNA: TGCGCCAGCAGACGGGACAGGGTTACCGGGGAGCTGTTTTTT.

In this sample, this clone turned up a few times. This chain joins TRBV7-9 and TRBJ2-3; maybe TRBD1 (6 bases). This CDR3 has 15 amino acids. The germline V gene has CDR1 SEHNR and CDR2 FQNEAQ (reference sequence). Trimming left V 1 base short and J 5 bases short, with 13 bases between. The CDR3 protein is CASSLVTGMVDTQYF. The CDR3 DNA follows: TGTGCCAGCAGCTTAGTCACAGGGATGGTAGATACGCAGTATTTT.

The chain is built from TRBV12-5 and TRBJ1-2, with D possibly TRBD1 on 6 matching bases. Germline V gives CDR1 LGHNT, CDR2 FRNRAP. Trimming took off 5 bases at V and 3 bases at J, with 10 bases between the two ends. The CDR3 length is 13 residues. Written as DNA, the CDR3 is TGTGCTAGTGGTAAAGGACAGCACTATGGCTACACCTTC. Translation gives CASGKGQHYGYTF.

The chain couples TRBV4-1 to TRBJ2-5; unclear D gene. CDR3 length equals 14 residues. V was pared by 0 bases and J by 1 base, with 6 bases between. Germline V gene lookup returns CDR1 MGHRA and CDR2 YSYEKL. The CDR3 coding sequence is TGCGCCAGCAGCCAAGACCCGTTCCAAGAGACCCAGTACTTC. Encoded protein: CASSQDPFQETQYF.

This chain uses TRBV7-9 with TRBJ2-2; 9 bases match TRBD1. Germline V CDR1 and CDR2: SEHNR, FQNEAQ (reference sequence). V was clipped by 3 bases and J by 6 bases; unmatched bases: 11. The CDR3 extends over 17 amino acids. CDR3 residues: CASSFSGQGVLAGELFF. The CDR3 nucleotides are TGTGCCAGCAGCTTCTCGGGACAGGGCGTGTTAGCCGGGGAGCTGTTTTTT. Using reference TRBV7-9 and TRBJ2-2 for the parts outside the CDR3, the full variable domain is DTGVSQNPRHKITKRGQNVTFRCDPISEHNRLYWYRQTLGQGPEFLTYFQNEAQLEKSRLLSDRFSAERPKGSFSTLEIQRTEQGDSAMYLCASSFSGQGVLAGELFFGEGSRLTVL.

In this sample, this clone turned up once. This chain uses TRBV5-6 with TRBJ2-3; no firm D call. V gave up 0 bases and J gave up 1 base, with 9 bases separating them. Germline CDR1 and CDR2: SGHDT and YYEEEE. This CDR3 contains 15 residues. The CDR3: CASSLGTIGTDTQYF. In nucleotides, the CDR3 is TGTGCCAGCAGCTTGGGCACAATTGGCACAGATACGCAGTATTTT.

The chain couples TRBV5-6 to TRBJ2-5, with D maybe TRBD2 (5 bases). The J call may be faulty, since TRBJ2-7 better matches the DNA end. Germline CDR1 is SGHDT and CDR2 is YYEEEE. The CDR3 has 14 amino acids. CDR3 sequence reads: CASSLGTLSGEQYF. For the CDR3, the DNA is TGTGCCAGCAGCTTGGGGACTCTAAGTGGCGAGCAGTACTTC.

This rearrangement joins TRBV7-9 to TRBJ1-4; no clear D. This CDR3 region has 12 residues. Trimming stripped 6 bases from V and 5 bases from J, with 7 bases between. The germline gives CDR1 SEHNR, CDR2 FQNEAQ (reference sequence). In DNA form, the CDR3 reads TGTGCCAGCAGGGCCCTGAATGAAAAACTGTTTTTT. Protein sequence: CASRALNEKLFF.

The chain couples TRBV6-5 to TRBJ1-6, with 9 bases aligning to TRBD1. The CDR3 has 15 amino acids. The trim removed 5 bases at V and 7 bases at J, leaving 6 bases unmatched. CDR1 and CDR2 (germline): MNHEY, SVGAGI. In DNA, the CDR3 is TGTGCCAGCAGTGTACAGGGGGCTGGGAATTCACCCCTCCACTTT. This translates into CASSVQGAGNSPLHF.

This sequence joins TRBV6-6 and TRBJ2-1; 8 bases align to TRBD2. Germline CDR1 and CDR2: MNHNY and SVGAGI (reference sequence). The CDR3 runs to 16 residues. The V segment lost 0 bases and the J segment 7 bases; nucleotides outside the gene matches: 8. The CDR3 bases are TGTGCCAGCAGTTACTCGCCAGCGGGGGCGCGGAATGAGCAGTTCTTC. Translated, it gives CASSYSPAGARNEQFF.

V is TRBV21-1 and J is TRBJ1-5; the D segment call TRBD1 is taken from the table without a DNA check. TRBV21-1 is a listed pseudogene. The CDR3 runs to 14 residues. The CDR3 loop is CASSKGPFWFPQHF. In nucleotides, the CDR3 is TGTGCCAGCAGCAAAGGGCCCTTCTGGTTCCCCCAGCATTTT.

The CDR3 spells CASSAAGSPSTDTQYF. In nucleotides, the CDR3 is TGTGCCAGCAGCGCAGCGGGGAGTCCTAGCACAGATACGCAGTATTTT. The chain combines TRBV9 with TRBJ2-3, with 7 bases fitting TRBD2. Trimming at V came to 3 bases and at J to 0 bases, leaving 7 bases not matched to a gene. The germline gives CDR1 SGDLS, CDR2 YYNGEE. The CDR3 sequence is 16 residues long.

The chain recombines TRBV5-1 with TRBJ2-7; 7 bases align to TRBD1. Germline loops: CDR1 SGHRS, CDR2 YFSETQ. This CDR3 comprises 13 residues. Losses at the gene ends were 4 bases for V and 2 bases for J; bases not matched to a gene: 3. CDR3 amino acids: CASSRTGPYEQYF. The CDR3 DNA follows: TGCGCCAGCAGCAGGACAGGTCCCTACGAGCAGTACTTC.

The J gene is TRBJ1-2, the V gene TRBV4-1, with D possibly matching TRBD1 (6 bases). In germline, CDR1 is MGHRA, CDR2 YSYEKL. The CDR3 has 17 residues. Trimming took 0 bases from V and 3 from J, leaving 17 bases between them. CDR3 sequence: CASSQETGTSGYYGYTF. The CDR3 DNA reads TGCGCCAGCAGCCAAGAAACCGGGACATCGGGTTACTATGGCTACACCTTC.